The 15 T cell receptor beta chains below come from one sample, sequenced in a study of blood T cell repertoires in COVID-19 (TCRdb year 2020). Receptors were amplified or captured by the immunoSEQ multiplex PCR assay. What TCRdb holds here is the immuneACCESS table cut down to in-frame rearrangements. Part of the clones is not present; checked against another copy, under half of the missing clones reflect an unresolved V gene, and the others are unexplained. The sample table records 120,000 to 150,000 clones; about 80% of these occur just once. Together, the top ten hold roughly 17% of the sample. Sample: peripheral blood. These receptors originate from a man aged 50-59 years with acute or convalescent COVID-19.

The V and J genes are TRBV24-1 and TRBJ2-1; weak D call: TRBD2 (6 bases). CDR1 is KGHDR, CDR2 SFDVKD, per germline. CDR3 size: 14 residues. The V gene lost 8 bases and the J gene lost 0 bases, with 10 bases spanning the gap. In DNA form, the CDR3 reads TGTGCCACCACGGGGCGGGGCTCCTACAATGAGCAGTTCTTC. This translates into CATTGRGSYNEQFF.

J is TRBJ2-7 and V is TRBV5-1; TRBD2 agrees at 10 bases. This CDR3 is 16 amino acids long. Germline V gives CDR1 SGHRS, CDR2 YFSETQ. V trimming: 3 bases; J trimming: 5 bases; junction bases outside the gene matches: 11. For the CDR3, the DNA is TGCGCCAGCAGCTCGGAACCTAGCGGGGGTATGCACGAGCAGTACTTC. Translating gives CASSSEPSGGMHEQYF. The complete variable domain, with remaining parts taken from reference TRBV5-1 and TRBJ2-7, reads KAGVTQTPRYLIKTRGQQVTLSCSPISGHRSVSWYQQTPGQGLQFLFEYFSETQRNKGNFPGRFSGRQFSNSRSEMNVSTLELGDSALYLCASSSEPSGGMHEQYFGPGTRLTVT.

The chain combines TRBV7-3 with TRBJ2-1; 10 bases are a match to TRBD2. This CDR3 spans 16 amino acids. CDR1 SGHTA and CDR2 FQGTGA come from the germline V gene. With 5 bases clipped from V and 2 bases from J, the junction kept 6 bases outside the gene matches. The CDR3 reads CASSLGLAGAYNEQFF. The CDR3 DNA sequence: TGTGCCAGCAGCCTGGGGCTAGCGGGGGCCTACAATGAGCAGTTCTTC.

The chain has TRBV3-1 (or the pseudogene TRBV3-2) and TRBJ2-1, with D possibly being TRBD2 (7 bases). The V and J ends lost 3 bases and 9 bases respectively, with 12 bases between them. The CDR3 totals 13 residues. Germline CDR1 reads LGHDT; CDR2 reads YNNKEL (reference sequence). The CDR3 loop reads CASSHGGPVEQFF. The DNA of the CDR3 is TGTGCCAGCAGCCACGGGGGGCCGGTTGAGCAGTTCTTC.

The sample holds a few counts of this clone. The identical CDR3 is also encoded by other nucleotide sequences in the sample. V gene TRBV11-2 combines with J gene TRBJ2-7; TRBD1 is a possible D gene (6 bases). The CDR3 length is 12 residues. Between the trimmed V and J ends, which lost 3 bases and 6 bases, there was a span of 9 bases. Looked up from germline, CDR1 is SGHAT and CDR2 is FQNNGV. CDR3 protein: CASSLQGGEQYF. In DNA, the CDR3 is TGTGCCAGCAGCTTGCAAGGGGGCGAGCAGTACTTC.

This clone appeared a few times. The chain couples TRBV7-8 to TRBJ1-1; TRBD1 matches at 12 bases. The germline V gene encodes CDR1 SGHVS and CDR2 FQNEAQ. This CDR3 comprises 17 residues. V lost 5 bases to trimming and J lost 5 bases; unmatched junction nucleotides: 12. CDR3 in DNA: TGTGCCAGCAGCACGTCCGGGACAGGGGGCATTCGGACTGAAGCTTTCTTT. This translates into CASSTSGTGGIRTEAFF.

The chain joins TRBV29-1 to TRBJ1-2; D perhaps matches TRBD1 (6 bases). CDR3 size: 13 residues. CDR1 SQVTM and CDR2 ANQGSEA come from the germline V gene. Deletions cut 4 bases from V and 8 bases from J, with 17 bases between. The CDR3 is CSVASTGLGGYTF. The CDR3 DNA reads TGCAGCGTTGCCTCCACAGGGTTGGGAGGCTACACCTTC. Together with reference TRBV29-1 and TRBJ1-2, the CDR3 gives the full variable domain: SAVISQKPSRDICQRGTSLTIQCQVDSQVTMMFWYRQQPGQSLTLIATANQGSEATYESGFVIDKFPISRPNLTFSTLTVSNMSPEDSSIYLCSVASTGLGGYTFGSGTRLTVV.

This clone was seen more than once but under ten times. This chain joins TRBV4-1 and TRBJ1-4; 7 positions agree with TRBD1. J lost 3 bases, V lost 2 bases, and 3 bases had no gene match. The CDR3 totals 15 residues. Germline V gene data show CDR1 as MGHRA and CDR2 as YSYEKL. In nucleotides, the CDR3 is TGCGCCAGCAGCCAAACCGGGACAGCTAATGAAAAACTGTTTTTT. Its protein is CASSQTGTANEKLFF.

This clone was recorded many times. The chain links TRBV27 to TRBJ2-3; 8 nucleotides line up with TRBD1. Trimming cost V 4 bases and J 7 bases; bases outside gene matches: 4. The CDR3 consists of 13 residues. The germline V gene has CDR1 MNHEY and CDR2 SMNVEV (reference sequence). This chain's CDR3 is CASSSTGANTQYF. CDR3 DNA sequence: TGTGCCAGCAGTTCGACAGGGGCGAATACGCAGTATTTT.

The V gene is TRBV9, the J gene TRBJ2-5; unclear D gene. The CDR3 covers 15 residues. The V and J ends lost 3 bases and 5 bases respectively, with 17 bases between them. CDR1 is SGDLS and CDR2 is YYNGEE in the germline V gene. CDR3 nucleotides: TGTGCCAGCAGCGGAAGTATCACGGGTGATGAGACCCAGTACTTC. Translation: CASSGSITGDETQYF.

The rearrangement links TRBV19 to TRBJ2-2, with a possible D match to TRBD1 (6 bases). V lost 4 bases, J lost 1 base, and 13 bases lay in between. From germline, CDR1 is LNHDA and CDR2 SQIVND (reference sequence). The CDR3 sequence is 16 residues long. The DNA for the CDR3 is TGTGCCAGTAGTAAGGCGCTGGGACAGAACACCGGGGAGCTGTTTTTT. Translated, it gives CASSKALGQNTGELFF.

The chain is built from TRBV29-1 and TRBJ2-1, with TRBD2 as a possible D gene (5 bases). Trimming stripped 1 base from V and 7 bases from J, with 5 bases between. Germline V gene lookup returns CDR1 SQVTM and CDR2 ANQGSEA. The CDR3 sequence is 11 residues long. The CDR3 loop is CSVEGGNEQFF. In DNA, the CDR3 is TGCAGCGTTGAAGGAGGGAATGAGCAGTTCTTC.

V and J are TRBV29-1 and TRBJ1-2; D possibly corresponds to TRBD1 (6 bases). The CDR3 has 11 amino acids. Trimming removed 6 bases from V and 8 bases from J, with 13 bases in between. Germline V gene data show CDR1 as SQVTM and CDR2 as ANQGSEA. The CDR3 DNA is TGCAGCGTCCAACAGGGTAGCGGCTACACCTTC. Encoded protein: CSVQQGSGYTF.

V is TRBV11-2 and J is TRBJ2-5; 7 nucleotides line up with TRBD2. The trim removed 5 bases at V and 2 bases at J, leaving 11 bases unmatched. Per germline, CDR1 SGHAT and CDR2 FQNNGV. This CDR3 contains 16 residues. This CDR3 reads CASSVGTIFWQETQYF. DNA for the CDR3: TGTGCCAGCAGCGTAGGGACTATCTTTTGGCAAGAGACCCAGTACTTC.

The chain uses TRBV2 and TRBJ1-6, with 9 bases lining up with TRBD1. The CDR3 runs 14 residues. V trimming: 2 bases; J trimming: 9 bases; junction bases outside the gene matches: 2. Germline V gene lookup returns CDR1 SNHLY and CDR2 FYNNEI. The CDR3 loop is CASSEQTGGSPLHF. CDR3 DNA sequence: TGTGCCAGCAGTGAACAGACAGGGGGTTCACCCCTCCACTTT. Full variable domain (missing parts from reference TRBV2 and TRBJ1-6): EPEVTQTPSHQVTQMGQEVILRCVPISNHLYFYWYRQILGQKVEFLVSFYNNEISEKSEIFDDQFSVERPDGSNFTLKIRSTKLEDSAMYFCASSEQTGGSPLHFGNGTRLTVT.